The rows below give T cell receptor beta chains drawn from one sample of a study of T cells in Graves' hyperthyroidism and ophthalmopathy. One entry per CDR3 protein, called by TCRdb with MiXCR from the multiplex PCR reads. The sample holds 700,000 to 950,000 distinct CDR3 sequences, 35% seen once. Material: blood. The receptor set was obtained from a woman aged 40 to 49 with Graves' hyperthyroidism. Both conserved end residues are part of each CDR3.

v_call cdr3_aa
TRBV25-1 CASSEPGQGVNEQFF
TRBV4-2 CASSHPIGTGSYGYTF
TRBV20-1 CSARQTRGLGSGNTIYF
TRBV7-3 CASIALLAGTYEQYF
TRBV5-5 CASSLVPAGELFF
TRBV7-8 CASSYRGWTEQFF
TRBV9 CASSVAGTGFPGELFF
TRBV7-9 CASSLHLMGDEQYF
TRBV7-7 CASSDPLRGQETQYF
TRBV10-3 CAISESSDQPQHF
TRBV7-2 CASTGQGENSPLHF
TRBV7-9 CASSLDRGHEGQYF
TRBV12-3/TRBV12-4 CASSLRRGLDNEQFF
TRBV6-6 CASSYSGAVDGYTF
TRBV7-3 CASSLIHSQNTGELFF
TRBV2 CASGVQLNTEAFF
TRBV6-5 CASSTPGQGVETQYF
TRBV7-2 CASSPEAGAKAQYF
TRBV19 CASFQGRTYGYTF
TRBV29-1 CSANRGLLETQYF
TRBV12-3/TRBV12-4 CASSLGSGPSGQYF
TRBV19 CASTPTTGTKGYTF
TRBV9 CASSAGMGTGDEKLFF
TRBV29-1 CSAGGQRNEKLFF
TRBV6-5 CASSLTSGPLEQYF
TRBV4-1 CASSQDLGGNRELFF
TRBV5-1 CASSFWGLRETQYF
TRBV7-9 CASSFGRYQPQHF
TRBV4-2 CASSHGDSPRNQPQHF
TRBV20-1 CRETGYEQPQHF
TRBV7-2 CASMVWVLNSPLHF
TRBV2 CASRRRDTGELFF
TRBV7-9 CAGSQVEWGSYEQYF
TRBV7-7 CASSLTFGAGNTGELFF
TRBV6-5 CASSYGTAFAYEQYF
TRBV20-1 CSASNGAGTDNEQFF
TRBV6-2/TRBV6-3 CASSYSTTPGRWDEKLFF
TRBV7-2 CASSSTGGQPQHF
TRBV6-5 CASSSGGGMWEQYF
TRBV7-6 CASSLESSGLQETQYF
TRBV29-1 CSVENPVNYGYTF
TRBV7-9 CASSLGPEFTYGYTF
TRBV7-2 CASSLVSGETQYF
TRBV19 CASSYGTGYSGANVLTF
TRBV20-1 CSATPGALNQPQHF
TRBV20-1 CSATDRENTEAFF
TRBV20-1 CSAGRFPYGYTF
TRBV10-3 CAISESSGGAYEQYF